This record looks at one T cell receptor beta chain sequence and its context. RNA was extracted with the RNeasy kit, and a quantity of roughly 0.5 to 1 ug was reverse transcribed using random hexamers. The TCR beta CDR3 was amplified by immunoSEQ multiplex PCR across 54 Vbeta, 13 Jbeta. TCRdb analysed the immunoSEQ multiplex PCR reads with MiXCR anew, one entry per CDR3 protein. The data hold 80,000 or so distinct CDR3 sequences, with 90% to 95% observed a single time. The data are from a study of CD8 T cells in Susac syndrome. Germline CDR1 is SGHNT and CDR2 is YYREEE (reference sequence). The CDR3 has 15 residues. V was cut by 4 bases and J by 7 bases, with 20 bases left in between.

The specimen was CD8+ T cells from PBMCs. The gene calls are TRBV5-4 and TRBJ1-2; D unresolved. The source is a human donor in good health. The DNA for the CDR3 is TGTGCCAGCAGCCTCGGCTGGGGTTTAGCGGGTGGCTACACCTTC. Amino acid sequence: CASSLGWGLAGGYTF.